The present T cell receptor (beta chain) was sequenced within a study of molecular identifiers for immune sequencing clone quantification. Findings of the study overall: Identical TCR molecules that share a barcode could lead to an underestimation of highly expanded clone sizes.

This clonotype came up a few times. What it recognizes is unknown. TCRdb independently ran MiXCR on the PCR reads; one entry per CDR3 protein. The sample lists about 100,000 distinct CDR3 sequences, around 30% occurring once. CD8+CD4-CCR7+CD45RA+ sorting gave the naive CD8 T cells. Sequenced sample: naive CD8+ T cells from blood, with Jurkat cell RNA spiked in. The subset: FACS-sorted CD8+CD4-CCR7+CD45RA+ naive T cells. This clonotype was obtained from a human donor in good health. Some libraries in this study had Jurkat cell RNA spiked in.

The CDR3 region has the DNA TGTGCCACCAGTTCCGGGACTAGCGGTTACAATGAGCAGTTCTTC. It yields the protein CATSSGTSGYNEQFF. The chain recombines TRBV24-1 with TRBJ2-1; 11 nucleotides line up with TRBD2. The germline V gene encodes CDR1 KGHDR and CDR2 SFDVKD. J lost 4 bases, V lost 6 bases, and 4 bases had no gene match. This CDR3 has 15 residues.